The 18 T cell receptor beta chains presented below share a single source sample, sequenced in a study of T cells in Graves' hyperthyroidism and ophthalmopathy. Regions amplified from RNA transcripts were the TCR beta CDR3 regions. When the TCR CDR3 underwent first-round RT-PCR, the HTBI primer set was used. TCRdb called the multiplex PCR reads again in MiXCR, with one record for every CDR3 protein. The profile shows hundreds of thousands of distinct CDR3 sequences, roughly 20% of them singletons. The sequenced material came from blood. Receptors were obtained from a woman aged 45 to 65 with Graves' hyperthyroidism that later progressed to Graves' ophthalmopathy.

V and J are TRBV4-2 and TRBJ2-3; D possibly matches TRBD1 or TRBD2 (6 bases each). The CDR3 runs to 17 residues. Germline V gives CDR1 LGHNA, CDR2 YNFKEQ. The V end lost 0 bases, the J end lost 1 base, and 14 bases lay between the germline ends. The CDR3 DNA follows: TGTGCCAGCAGCCAAGAAAATAGGGGGGCAGGCACAGATACGCAGTATTTT. The encoded protein is CASSQENRGAGTDTQYF.

The rearrangement joins TRBV6-1 to TRBJ1-3; 7 positions agree with TRBD1. The CDR3 loop spans 14 amino acids. Germline V gives CDR1 MNHNS, CDR2 SASEGT. V trimming: 6 bases; J trimming: 8 bases; junction bases outside the gene matches: 10. The CDR3 here is CASSPTGQRYTIYF. The CDR3 DNA is TGTGCCAGCAGCCCGACAGGGCAGAGGTACACCATATATTTT.

This chain links TRBV19 with TRBJ2-3; tentatively, D is TRBD1 (5 bases). Germline V gene lookup returns CDR1 LNHDA and CDR2 SQIVND (reference sequence). V was shortened by 3 bases and J by 3 bases, with 10 bases between the two germline ends. The CDR3 extends over 14 amino acids. CDR3 sequence: CASSIQGVTDTQYF. The DNA for the CDR3 is TGTGCCAGTAGTATCCAGGGTGTTACAGATACGCAGTATTTT.

This clonotype was detected ten times or more. The chain links TRBV11-2 to TRBJ2-5; D uncertain. V dropped 2 bases and J dropped 5 bases, with 15 bases sitting between them. The germline V gene has CDR1 SGHAT and CDR2 FQNNGV. The CDR3 is 15 amino acids. The CDR3 DNA follows: TGTGCCAGCAGCTTAACAGCAGCGCATGCGGAGACCCAGTACTTC. Its translation: CASSLTAAHAETQYF.

This clonotype has more than one count but fewer than ten. The rearrangement uses TRBV11-2 and TRBJ2-7; 12 bases agree with TRBD1. Germline assignment: CDR1 SGHAT and CDR2 FQNNGV. The V segment lost 5 bases and the J segment 7 bases; nucleotides outside the gene matches: 15. The CDR3 is made up of 17 amino acids. Written as DNA, the CDR3 is TGTGCCAGCAGCCCCGGGACAGGGGGCCATCGGGAGGAGGAGCAGTACTTC. This gives the protein CASSPGTGGHREEEQYF.

This clonotype was observed many times. The chain recombines TRBV2 with TRBJ1-1; D gene ambiguous. Trimming left V 7 bases short and J 1 base short, with 7 bases between. The CDR3 extends over 12 amino acids. Per germline, CDR1 SNHLY and CDR2 FYNNEI. CDR3 protein: CASKESNTEAFF. The CDR3, as DNA: TGTGCCAGCAAAGAGTCGAACACTGAAGCTTTCTTT.

This clonotype was counted at least ten times. The chain carries TRBV15 and TRBJ1-1; D not certain. V was clipped by 1 base and J by 4 bases, with 7 bases between them. The CDR3 runs 13 residues. Germline CDR1 LNHNV, CDR2 YYDKDF (reference sequence). The CDR3 nucleotides read TGTGCCACCAGCAGAGTGCTGGGCACTGAAGCTTTCTTT. Its translation is CATSRVLGTEAFF.

The V gene is TRBV6-7, the J gene TRBJ2-6, with 7 nucleotides matching TRBD1. TRBV6-7 is placed among ORFs of uncertain function. After removal of 8 bases from V and 3 bases from J, the junction contained 7 bases not matched to a gene. The CDR3 has 15 amino acids. CDR3 protein: CASLDRDRGANVLTF. The CDR3 nucleotides read TGTGCCAGCCTCGACAGGGATCGTGGGGCCAACGTCCTGACTTTC.

In its sample, this clonotype was seen a few times. V is TRBV12-3 or TRBV12-4 and J is TRBJ1-5; 9 bases fit TRBD1. The CDR3 runs 15 residues. With 6 bases clipped from V and 0 bases from J, the junction kept 3 bases outside the gene matches. CDR3 protein: CASRGTGFSNQPQHF. CDR3 DNA: TGTGCCAGCAGGGGGACAGGGTTTAGCAATCAGCCCCAGCATTTT.

This clonotype has only a few counts. The rearrangement links TRBV6-1 to TRBJ2-3; no clear D. The ends were cut back, 1 base at V and 4 bases at J, with 6 bases in the middle. Germline V lookup: CDR1 MNHNS, CDR2 SASEGT. There are 13 residues in the CDR3. The CDR3 DNA sequence: TGTGCCAGCAGTGAAGTGATAGCAGATACGCAGTATTTT. Protein: CASSEVIADTQYF.

This clonotype showed up many times. The chain carries TRBV7-9 and TRBJ1-1; 7 nucleotides align to TRBD1. CDR1 is SEHNR and CDR2 is FQNEAQ in the germline V gene (reference sequence). The CDR3 is 13 amino acids. The trim removed 8 bases at V and 7 bases at J, leaving 10 bases unmatched. CDR3 protein: CASRTTGKGEAFF. The CDR3 DNA reads as TGTGCCAGCCGAACGACAGGGAAGGGTGAAGCTTTCTTT. The full variable domain, in which reference TRBV7-9 and TRBJ1-1 provide the parts outside the CDR3, is DTGVSQNPRHKITKRGQNVTFRCDPISEHNRLYWYRQTLGQGPEFLTYFQNEAQLEKSRLLSDRFSAERPKGSFSTLEIQRTEQGDSAMYLCASRTTGKGEAFFGQGTRLTVV.

V and J are TRBV20-1 and TRBJ2-1; 9 bases map to TRBD2. Germline CDR1 DFQATT, CDR2 SNEGSKA (reference sequence). With V trimmed by 5 bases and J by 0 bases, 11 bases remained unmatched. The CDR3 length is 17 residues. The CDR3 spells CSAPRGSGGLSYNEQFF. CDR3 in DNA: TGCAGTGCTCCCCGTGGTAGCGGGGGACTCTCCTACAATGAGCAGTTCTTC.

This clonotype occurred many times. J is TRBJ1-2 and V is TRBV2; 8 bases are shared with TRBD1. After removal of 3 bases from V and 7 bases from J, the junction contained 7 bases not matched to a gene. The CDR3 extends over 14 amino acids. Germline CDR1 SNHLY, CDR2 FYNNEI. CDR3 region: CASSDLAGGSGYTF. The CDR3 DNA sequence: TGTGCCAGCAGTGATCTAGCAGGGGGCTCTGGCTACACCTTC.

Only a few counts were recorded for this clonotype. The DNA of the CDR3 is TGTGCCAGCTCACCACCCGTACGAGGGGGGGAGACCCAGTACTTC. Residues: CASSPPVRGGETQYF. The chain links TRBV18 to TRBJ2-5; D may match TRBD1 or TRBD2 (6 bases each). The germline CDR1 and CDR2 sequences are KGHSH and LQKENI. The CDR3 is made up of 15 amino acids. V lost 0 bases to trimming and J lost 5 bases, with 13 bases between them.

J is TRBJ2-1 and V is TRBV6-1; 8 bases fit TRBD2. From germline, CDR1 is MNHNS and CDR2 SASEGT. V was clipped by 4 bases and J by 5 bases; unmatched bases: 7. The CDR3 contains 15 residues. The CDR3 sequence: CASSGRGGADNEQFF. DNA for the CDR3: TGTGCCAGCAGTGGTCGGGGGGGCGCTGACAATGAGCAGTTCTTC.

This clonotype was found once. The gene calls are TRBV24-1 and TRBJ2-5, with D possibly being TRBD2 (7 bases). Germline CDR1 KGHDR, CDR2 SFDVKD. V gave up 5 bases and J gave up 2 bases, with 14 bases separating them. The CDR3 length is 15 residues. The CDR3 loop reads CATSAGGGPQETQYF. In nucleotides, the CDR3 is TGTGCCACCAGTGCCGGCGGGGGCCCACAAGAGACCCAGTACTTC.

This chain uses TRBV10-3 with TRBJ2-6; D unresolved. The length of the CDR3 is 18 residues. Germline assignment: CDR1 ENHRY and CDR2 SYGVKD. V lost 2 bases and J lost 0, with 14 bases in between. The DNA of the CDR3 is TGTGCCATCAGTGAGGTTGGGATTACAAGCTCTGGGGCCAACGTCCTGACTTTC. This codes for CAISEVGITSSGANVLTF.

The chain carries TRBV7-2 and TRBJ2-7; 10 positions match TRBD2. V was clipped by 5 bases and J by 3 bases; unmatched bases: 10. The CDR3 totals 16 residues. Germline CDR1 is SGHTA and CDR2 is FQGNSA. The DNA of the CDR3 is TGTGCCAGCAGCCAAGGCCATGCTAGCGGGGGCTACGAGCAGTACTTC. It specifies CASSQGHASGGYEQYF.